This T cell receptor beta chain was identified in a study of shared clonotypes between healthy human individuals. The germline gives CDR1 SNHLY, CDR2 FYNNEI. CDR3 length equals 12 residues. Trimming took off 6 bases at V and 3 bases at J, with 9 bases between the two ends. As processed by the authors: ImmunoSEQ only sent back junction sequences with no quality scores, so filtering was done differently. Assay used: immunoSEQ multiplex PCR; TCRdb lists only in-frame clones, some missing. For V, J and clone size, that table is used; D and trimming come from the DNA. The profile shows about 1.1 million clones, 60% to 85% of them singletons. Findings and caveats of the study: Only a few donors were included, so the genetic and exposure-history diversity represented was limited. Non-shared clonotypes were found to have lower generation probabilities than the clonotypes that were shared by all four of the sorted-subset donors.

It was into CD45RA+ naive and CD45RA-negative memory subsets that the CD4+ cells were split. On this clone: Its antigen is currently unknown.

The genes are TRBV2 and TRBJ2-7, with D uncertain. The sequence derives from a man between 18 and 35 years old in good health. Some clones in this sample may be carry-over from other donors' samples. The material sequenced was memory CD4+ T cells from PBMCs. Subset: CD45RA-negative fraction. DNA of the CDR3: TGTGCCAGCAGCCGCTCATACTACGAGCAGTACTTC. Protein: CASSRSYYEQYF. Full variable domain (remainder filled in from reference TRBV2 and TRBJ2-7): EPEVTQTPSHQVTQMGQEVILRCVPISNHLYFYWYRQILGQKVEFLVSFYNNEISEKSEIFDDQFSVERPDGSNFTLKIRSTKLEDSAMYFCASSRSYYEQYFGPGTRLTVT.